These T cell receptor beta chains were read from a single sample in a study of cytomegalovirus exposure and HLA in healthy donors. TCRdb keeps only in-frame clones here, not all; method: immunoSEQ multiplex PCR. Its clone listing holds 150,000 to 250,000 clones. Sequencing was carried out using PBMCs. The receptors were gathered from a boy between 10 and 17 years old in good health and CMV-seronegative. The CDR3 runs from the conserved cysteine through the conserved F or W. Each record gives: CDR3 length, V gene, D gene, J gene, CDR3 protein, CDR3 DNA. D genes are given only for firm matches.

14,TRBV11-3,.,TRBJ1-1,CASSFSGPGTEAFF,TGTGCCAGCAGCTTTTCGGGCCCGGGAACTGAAGCTTTCTTT
13,TRBV13,.,TRBJ2-7,CASSSTESYEQYF,TGTGCCAGCAGCTCGACAGAGTCCTACGAGCAGTACTTC
14,TRBV2,.,TRBJ2-7,CASSDQGGAEEQYF,TGTGCCAGCAGCGACCAAGGGGGGGCGGAAGAGCAGTACTTC
18,TRBV4-3,TRBD2,TRBJ2-3,CASSQEGPQRGGTDTQYF,TGCGCCAGCAGCCAAGAGGGCCCCCAGCGGGGGGGCACAGATACGCAGTATTTT
11,TRBV6-5,.,TRBJ2-5,CASSRQETQYF,TGTGCCAGCAGCAGACAAGAGACCCAGTACTTC
13,TRBV27,TRBD1,TRBJ1-5,CASSQGESQPQHF,TGTGCCAGCAGTCAGGGGGAGAGCCAGCCCCAGCATTTT
20,TRBV6-4,.,TRBJ1-4,CASSDSVRGEFEATNEKLFF,TGTGCCAGCAGTGACTCGGTCAGGGGCGAGTTTGAGGCCACTAATGAAAAACTGTTTTTT
13,TRBV27,.,TRBJ2-7,CASSSLYGLEQYF,TGTGCCAGCAGTTCCCTGTACGGGTTGGAGCAGTACTTC
13,TRBV6-4,.,TRBJ1-5,CASSPTSYQPQHF,TGTGCCAGCAGTCCAACATCATATCAGCCCCAGCATTTT
11,TRBV7-9,.,TRBJ2-7,CASSPSWEQYF,TGTGCCAGCAGTCCTAGTTGGGAGCAGTACTTC
16,TRBV9,TRBD1,TRBJ2-1,CASSPTPGQGRSEQFF,TGTGCCAGCAGCCCTACCCCCGGACAGGGACGCAGTGAGCAGTTCTTC
15,TRBV6-5,.,TRBJ1-5,CASSPGRSSNQPQHF,TGTGCCAGCAGTCCAGGGAGGTCAAGCAATCAGCCCCAGCATTTT
17,TRBV5-1,TRBD1,TRBJ2-1,CASSLATGGGSYNEQFF,TGCGCCAGCAGCTTGGCCACAGGGGGCGGCTCCTACAATGAGCAGTTCTTC
13,TRBV2,.,TRBJ2-7,CASSDGATYEQYF,TGTGCCAGCAGTGATGGAGCTACCTACGAGCAGTACTTC
15,TRBV9,TRBD2,TRBJ2-1,CASSTNIAGGSEQFF,TGTGCCAGCAGTACGAACATAGCGGGGGGTTCTGAGCAGTTCTTC
13,TRBV7-9,TRBD1,TRBJ1-2,CASSLDTGAGYTF,TGTGCCAGCAGCTTAGATACAGGGGCTGGCTACACCTTC
14,TRBV10-2,TRBD1,TRBJ1-2,CASSNDRGRYGYTF,TGCGCCAGCAGTAACGACAGGGGCCGCTATGGCTACACCTTC
14,TRBV30,.,TRBJ1-5,CARRQAGSNQPQHF,TGTGCCCGGCGTCAGGCTGGCAGCAATCAGCCCCAGCATTTT
14,TRBV27,.,TRBJ1-1,CASSLYDSAAEAFF,TGTGCCAGCAGTTTATATGACTCGGCAGCTGAAGCTTTCTTT
16,TRBV5-8,.,TRBJ1-2,CASRSPGEPVYYGYTF,TGTGCCAGCAGAAGCCCAGGGGAGCCTGTATACTATGGCTACACCTTC
8,TRBV29-1,.,TRBJ1-2,CSVEVGVF,TGCAGCGTTGAAGTAGGGGTTTTC
16,TRBV5-5,TRBD2,TRBJ2-5,CASSAARGGNQETQYF,TGTGCCAGCAGCGCGGCTCGCGGGGGAAATCAAGAGACCCAGTACTTC
15,TRBV6-4,TRBD2,TRBJ2-3,CASSAGTSGTDTQYF,TGTGCCAGCAGTGCCGGGACTAGCGGCACAGATACGCAGTATTTT
14,TRBV7-8,.,TRBJ1-6,CASERDHYNSPLHF,TGTGCCAGCGAGCGGGACCATTATAATTCACCCCTCCACTTT
15,TRBV5-4,TRBD1,TRBJ1-2,CASSKSGGKGYGYTF,TGTGCCAGCAGCAAATCAGGGGGTAAAGGCTATGGCTACACCTTC
16,TRBV9,TRBD1,TRBJ2-2,CASSAGGQGWSGELFF,TGTGCCAGCAGCGCAGGGGGACAGGGGTGGTCCGGGGAGCTGTTTTTT
15,TRBV7-8,TRBD2,TRBJ2-1,CASSPRGGITNEQFF,TGTGCCAGCAGCCCCCGGGGGGGGATTACCAATGAGCAGTTCTTC
14,TRBV6-4,TRBD1,TRBJ2-1,CASSPLTGGNEQFF,TGTGCCAGCAGTCCATTAACAGGGGGCAATGAGCAGTTCTTC
15,TRBV11-3,TRBD1,TRBJ2-1,CASSLAGTGLDEQFF,TGTGCCAGCAGCTTAGCAGGGACAGGTCTTGATGAGCAGTTCTTC
15,TRBV14,TRBD2,TRBJ2-5,CASSQDQAGLETQYF,TGTGCCAGCAGCCAAGATCAAGCGGGGCTGGAGACCCAGTACTTC
12,TRBV30,.,TRBJ1-1,CAWTEGHTEAFF,TGTGCCTGGACCGAGGGCCACACTGAAGCTTTCTTT
16,TRBV7-9,TRBD1,TRBJ1-5,CASSFSDRAPNQPQHF,TGTGCCAGCAGCTTTTCCGACAGGGCACCCAATCAGCCCCAGCATTTT
15,TRBV9,.,TRBJ2-7,CASSEGGGSFYEQYF,TGTGCCAGCAGCGAGGGGGGGGGCTCCTTCTACGAGCAGTACTTC
14,TRBV10-3,TRBD2,TRBJ2-1,CAIKGGGGKNEQFF,TGTGCCATCAAGGGCGGGGGGGGAAAAAATGAGCAGTTCTTC
14,TRBV7-2,.,TRBJ1-1,CASSWGGGASRAFF,TGTGCCAGCAGCTGGGGCGGGGGCGCGTCTAGAGCTTTCTTT
16,TRBV11-2,.,TRBJ2-2,CASATLVGRLGGELFF,TGTGCCAGCGCCACTCTAGTGGGGAGGTTAGGCGGGGAGCTGTTTTTT
15,TRBV11-2,.,TRBJ1-6,CASSQSQAINSPLHF,TGTGCCAGCAGCCAATCCCAGGCCATTAATTCACCCCTCCACTTT
16,TRBV4-1,TRBD2,TRBJ2-2,CASREGLAFVYGELFF,TGCGCCAGCAGAGAGGGACTAGCATTCGTATACGGGGAGCTGTTTTTT
16,TRBV30,.,TRBJ1-2,CAWSVREGRVLYGYTF,TGTGCCTGGAGTGTACGGGAGGGCAGGGTTCTCTATGGCTACACCTTC
15,TRBV6-1,.,TRBJ1-2,CASRQRGAQGYGYTF,TGTGCCAGCAGGCAGCGGGGGGCGCAGGGCTATGGCTACACCTTC